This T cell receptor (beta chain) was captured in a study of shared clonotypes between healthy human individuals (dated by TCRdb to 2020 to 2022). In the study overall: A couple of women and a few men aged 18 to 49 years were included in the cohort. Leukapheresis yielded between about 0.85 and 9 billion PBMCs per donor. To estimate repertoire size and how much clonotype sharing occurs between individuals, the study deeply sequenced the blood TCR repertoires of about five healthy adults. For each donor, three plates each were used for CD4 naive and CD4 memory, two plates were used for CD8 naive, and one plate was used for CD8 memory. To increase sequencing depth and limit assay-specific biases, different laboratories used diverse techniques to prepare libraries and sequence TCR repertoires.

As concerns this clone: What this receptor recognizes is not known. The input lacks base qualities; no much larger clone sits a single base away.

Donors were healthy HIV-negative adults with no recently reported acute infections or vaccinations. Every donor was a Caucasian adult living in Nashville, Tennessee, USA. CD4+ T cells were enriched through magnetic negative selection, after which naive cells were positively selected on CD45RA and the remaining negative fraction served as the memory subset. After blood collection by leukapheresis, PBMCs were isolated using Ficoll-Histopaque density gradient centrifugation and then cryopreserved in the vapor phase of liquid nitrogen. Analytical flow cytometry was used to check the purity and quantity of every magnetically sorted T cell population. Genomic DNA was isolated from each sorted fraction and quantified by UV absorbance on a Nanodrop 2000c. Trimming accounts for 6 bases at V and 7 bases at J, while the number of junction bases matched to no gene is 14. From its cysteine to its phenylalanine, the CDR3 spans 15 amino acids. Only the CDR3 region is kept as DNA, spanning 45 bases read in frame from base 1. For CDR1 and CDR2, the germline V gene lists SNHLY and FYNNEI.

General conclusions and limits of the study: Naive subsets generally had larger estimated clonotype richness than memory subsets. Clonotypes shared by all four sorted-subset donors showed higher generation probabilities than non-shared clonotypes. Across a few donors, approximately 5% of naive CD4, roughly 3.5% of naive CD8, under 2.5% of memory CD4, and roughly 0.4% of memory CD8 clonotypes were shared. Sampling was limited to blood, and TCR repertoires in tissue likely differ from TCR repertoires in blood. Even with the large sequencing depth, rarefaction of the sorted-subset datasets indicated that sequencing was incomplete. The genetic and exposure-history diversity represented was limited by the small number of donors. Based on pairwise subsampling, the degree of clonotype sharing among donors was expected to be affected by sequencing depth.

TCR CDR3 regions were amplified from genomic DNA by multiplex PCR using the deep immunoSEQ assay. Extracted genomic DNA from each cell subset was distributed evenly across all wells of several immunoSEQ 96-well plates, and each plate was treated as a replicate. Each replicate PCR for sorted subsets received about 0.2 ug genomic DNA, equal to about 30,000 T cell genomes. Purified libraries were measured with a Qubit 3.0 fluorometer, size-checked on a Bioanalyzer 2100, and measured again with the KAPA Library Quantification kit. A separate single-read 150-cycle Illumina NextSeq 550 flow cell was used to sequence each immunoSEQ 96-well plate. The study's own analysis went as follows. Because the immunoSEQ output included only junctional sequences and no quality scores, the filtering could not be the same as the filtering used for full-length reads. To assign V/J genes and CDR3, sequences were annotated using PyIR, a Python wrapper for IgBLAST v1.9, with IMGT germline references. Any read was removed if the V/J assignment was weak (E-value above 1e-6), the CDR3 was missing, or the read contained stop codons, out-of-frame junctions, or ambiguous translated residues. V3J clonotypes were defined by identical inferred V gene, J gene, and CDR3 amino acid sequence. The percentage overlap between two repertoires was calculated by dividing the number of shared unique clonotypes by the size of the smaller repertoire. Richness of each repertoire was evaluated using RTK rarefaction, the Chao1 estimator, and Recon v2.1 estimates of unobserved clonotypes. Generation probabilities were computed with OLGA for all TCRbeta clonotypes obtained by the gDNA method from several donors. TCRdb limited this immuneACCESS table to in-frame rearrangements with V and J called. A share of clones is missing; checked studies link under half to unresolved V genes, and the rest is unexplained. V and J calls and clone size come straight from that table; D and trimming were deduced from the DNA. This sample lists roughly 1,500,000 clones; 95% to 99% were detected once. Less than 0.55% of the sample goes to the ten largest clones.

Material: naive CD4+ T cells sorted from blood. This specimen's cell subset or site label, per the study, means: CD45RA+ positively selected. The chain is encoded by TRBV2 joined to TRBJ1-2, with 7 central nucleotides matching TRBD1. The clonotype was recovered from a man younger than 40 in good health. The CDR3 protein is CASSLKTGRSGGYTF. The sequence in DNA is TGTGCCAGCAGCCTCAAGACAGGGAGATCAGGTGGCTACACCTTC.